The 6 T cell receptor beta chains given below trace back to one sample, sequenced in a study of T-cell reconstitution after alpha-beta-depleted transplantation in children. Unique molecular identifiers featured in how the TCRbeta library was prepared. TCRdb redid the calling of the PCR reads with MiXCR, one entry per CDR3 protein. The sample records some 290,000 distinct CDR3 sequences, roughly 9.5% being singletons. The sample here was PBMCs from the stem cell graft donor, taken from the stem cell graft. These receptors originate from a human donor who donated a stem cell graft to a child with SCID.

The table lists this clonotype with a few counts. The chain joins TRBV20-1 to TRBJ2-3, with TRBD2 matching 8 bases. CDR3 length: 15 residues. The ends lost 3 bases at V and 3 bases at J; junction bases unmatched: 8. CDR1 and CDR2 (germline): DFQATT, SNEGSKA (reference sequence). CDR3 loop: CSASYRAGATDTQYF. The CDR3 coding sequence is TGCAGTGCTAGCTACCGAGCGGGGGCTACAGATACGCAGTATTTT.

This chain links TRBV7-8 with TRBJ2-5; the match to TRBD2 covers 8 bases. Germline V gives CDR1 SGHVS, CDR2 FQNEAQ. The CDR3 runs 14 residues. V lost 5 bases to trimming and J lost 4 bases; unmatched junction nucleotides: 6. The CDR3 nucleotides are TGTGCCAGCAGCCAGGGACTAGTTTCAGAGACCCAGTACTTC. Amino acid sequence: CASSQGLVSETQYF.

V gene TRBV7-9 combines with J gene TRBJ2-1, with D tentatively TRBD1 (5 bases). This CDR3 comprises 15 residues. Trimming stripped 5 bases from V and 5 bases from J, with 16 bases between. Germline loops: CDR1 SEHNR, CDR2 FQNEAQ (reference sequence). The CDR3 spells CASSPTTGRDNEQFF. CDR3 nucleotide sequence: TGTGCCAGCAGCCCGACAACAGGCCGTGACAATGAGCAGTTCTTC.

In this sample, this clonotype turned up many times. The gene calls are TRBV3-1 and TRBJ2-2; D gene uncertain. V was cut by 6 bases and J by 7 bases, with 6 bases left in between. The germline CDR1 and CDR2 sequences are LGHDT and YNNKEL (reference sequence). The CDR3 length is 11 residues. The CDR3 sequence: CASRGIGELFF. DNA of the CDR3: TGTGCCAGCAGGGGGATCGGGGAGCTGTTTTTT. Using reference TRBV3-1 and TRBJ2-2 for the parts outside the CDR3, the full variable domain is DTAVSQTPKYLVTQMGNDKSIKCEQNLGHDTMYWYKQDSKKFLKIMFSYNNKELIINETVPNRFSPKSPDKAHLNLHINSLELGDSAVYFCASRGIGELFFGEGSRLTVL.

This clonotype was observed at least ten times. The chain joins TRBV12-3 or TRBV12-4 to TRBJ2-1; 13 bases are a match to TRBD2. V was pared by 6 bases and J by 12 bases, with 8 bases of the junction left unmatched. This CDR3 spans 14 amino acids. The CDR3 here is CASRGGLAGLMQFF. CDR3 coding DNA: TGTGCCAGCAGAGGGGGACTAGCGGGGTTGATGCAGTTCTTC.

The chain recombines TRBV6-1 with TRBJ2-5, with 10 bases identical to TRBD2. V was pared by 5 bases and J by 9 bases, with 12 bases of the junction left unmatched. The CDR3 length is 15 residues. CDR1 and CDR2 (germline): MNHNS, SASEGT. CDR3 amino acids: CASSSRVAGGPPQYF. The CDR3 DNA sequence: TGTGCCAGCAGTAGCCGGGTAGCGGGGGGCCCTCCCCAGTACTTC.